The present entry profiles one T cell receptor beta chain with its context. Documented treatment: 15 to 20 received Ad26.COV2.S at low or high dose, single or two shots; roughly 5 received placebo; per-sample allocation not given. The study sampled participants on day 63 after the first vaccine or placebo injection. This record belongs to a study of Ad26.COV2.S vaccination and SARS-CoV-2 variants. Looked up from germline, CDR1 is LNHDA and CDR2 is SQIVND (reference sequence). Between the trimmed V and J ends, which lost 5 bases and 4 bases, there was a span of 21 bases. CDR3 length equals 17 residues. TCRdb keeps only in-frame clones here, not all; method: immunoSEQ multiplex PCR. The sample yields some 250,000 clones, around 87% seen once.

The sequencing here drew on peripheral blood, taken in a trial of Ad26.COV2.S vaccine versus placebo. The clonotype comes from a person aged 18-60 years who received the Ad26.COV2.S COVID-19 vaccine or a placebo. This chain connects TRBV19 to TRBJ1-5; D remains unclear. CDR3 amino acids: CASSLYPTPSGNQPQHF. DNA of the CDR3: TGTGCCAGTAGTTTATACCCGACACCAAGTGGGAATCAGCCCCAGCATTTT.